The 20 T cell receptor beta chains below were found in one sample sequenced in a study of control samples from healthy donors and cancer patients. Generated by immunoSEQ multiplex PCR, the TCRdb table keeps only in-frame clones and is missing some. In the table there are 150,000 or so clones, about 94% of which are singletons. The sample comprised blood. These TCRs come from a middle-aged man in good health.

The rearrangement links TRBV7-2 to TRBJ1-6, with a tentative D call TRBD1 (5 bases). The CDR3 is 15 residues long. Germline assignment: CDR1 SGHTA and CDR2 FQGNSA. V gave up 0 bases and J gave up 7 bases, with 10 bases separating them. The CDR3 DNA is TGTGCCAGCAGCTTAGCCGGGGCTGGGAATTCACCCCTCCACTTT. Its translation: CASSLAGAGNSPLHF.

This clone appeared a few times. Here the CDR3 DNA reads TGTGCCAGCAGCTTATTCGGCGGGGGCTACAATGAGCAGTTCTTC. Translation gives CASSLFGGGYNEQFF. The rearrangement uses TRBV7-8 and TRBJ2-1; 7 bases agree with TRBD2. This CDR3 has 15 residues. Germline-derived CDR1 and CDR2 are SGHVS and FQNEAQ. Trimming at V came to 2 bases and at J to 3 bases, leaving 4 bases not matched to a gene.

The chain carries TRBV4-1 and TRBJ2-5, with TRBD1 as a possible D gene (6 bases). The CDR3 is made up of 15 amino acids. Trimming took off 0 bases at V and 5 bases at J, with 13 bases between the two ends. Per the germline V gene, CDR1 is MGHRA and CDR2 is YSYEKL. The CDR3 loop reads CASSQDGDIGETQYF. The CDR3 DNA reads as TGCGCCAGCAGCCAAGACGGGGACATTGGGGAGACCCAGTACTTC.

The chain uses TRBV6-1 and TRBJ1-6; TRBD1 matches at 7 bases. Germline V gene lookup returns CDR1 MNHNS and CDR2 SASEGT. Germline trimming cut 2 bases from V and 7 bases from J; bases unmatched to any gene: 8. The CDR3 contains 16 residues. The CDR3 DNA reads TGTGCCAGCAGTGAAAGACAGGGCTTTAGGAATTCACCCCTCCACTTT. It codes for CASSERQGFRNSPLHF.

The rearrangement links TRBV7-2 to TRBJ2-4; D remains ambiguous. The CDR3 runs 14 residues. The V and J ends lost 4 bases and 12 bases respectively, with 19 bases between them. The germline gives CDR1 SGHTA, CDR2 FQGNSA. The CDR3 DNA is TGTGCCAGCAGCTCCTACGGGCCAGATCAAAATCAGTACTTC. It yields the protein CASSSYGPDQNQYF.

The chain recombines TRBV19 with TRBJ2-2; D may match TRBD1 or TRBD2 (5 bases each). Germline V CDR1 and CDR2: LNHDA, SQIVND (reference sequence). This CDR3 is 14 amino acids long. Trimming took 9 bases from V and 5 from J, leaving 16 bases between them. This chain's CDR3 is CASSGAGWTGELFF. CDR3 bases: TGTGCCAGCTCCGGGGCAGGGTGGACCGGGGAGCTGTTTTTT.

The rearrangement uses TRBV14 and TRBJ2-1, with TRBD2 matching over 13 bases. The V gene's germline CDR1 is SGHDN and CDR2 FVKESK. The V gene end was trimmed by 1 base and the J gene end by 4 bases; junction bases not matched to a gene: 4. The CDR3 is 17 amino acids. CDR3 in amino acids: CASSQASGLAGYNEQFF. In DNA form, the CDR3 reads TGTGCCAGCAGCCAAGCGTCGGGACTAGCGGGGTACAATGAGCAGTTCTTC.

As concerns this clone: The sample has other DNA sequences that encode this CDR3 too. This chain links TRBV9 with TRBJ2-3; 7 positions agree with TRBD1. CDR3 size: 15 residues. The trim removed 0 bases at V and 0 bases at J, leaving 1 base unmatched. Germline assignment: CDR1 SGDLS and CDR2 YYNGEE. For the CDR3, the DNA is TGTGCCAGCAGCGTAGGGGACAGTAGCACAGATACGCAGTATTTT. This gives the protein CASSVGDSSTDTQYF.

In DNA form, the CDR3 reads TGTGCCAGCAGCTTGGCAGGGATAGCGAATGAAAAACTGTTTTTT. Its translation: CASSLAGIANEKLFF. The V call is TRBV7-2, the J call TRBJ1-4; D may be TRBD1 (5 bases). Trimming pared 3 bases from V and 5 bases from J, leaving 13 bases between. The CDR3 spans 15 residues. Germline CDR1 is SGHTA and CDR2 is FQGNSA.

This chain links TRBV9 with TRBJ1-2; D gene ambiguous. With 4 bases removed from V and 3 bases from J, the gap between germline ends came to 13 bases. The CDR3 is 14 amino acids. The germline V gene encodes CDR1 SGDLS and CDR2 YYNGEE. This CDR3 reads CASSPDMGDYGYTF. The CDR3 bases are TGTGCCAGCAGCCCCGACATGGGTGACTATGGCTACACCTTC.

In its sample, this clone was seen a few times. The CDR3 region has the DNA TGTGCCAGTAGTCCGGGGCTTAGCAATCAGCCCCAGCATTTT. It codes for CASSPGLSNQPQHF. This sequence joins TRBV19 and TRBJ1-5, with D possibly matching TRBD1 (5 bases). Per the germline V gene, CDR1 is LNHDA and CDR2 is SQIVND (reference sequence). V was clipped by 5 bases and J by 0 bases, with 8 bases between them. The CDR3 totals 14 residues.

Turning to this clone: The sample holds other DNA sequences that translate to the same CDR3. The V call is TRBV11-2, the J call TRBJ1-1, with D unresolved. The germline V gene encodes CDR1 SGHAT and CDR2 FQNNGV. Trimming shortened V by 9 bases and J by 1 base, and 21 bases separated the two germline ends. The length of the CDR3 is 16 residues. The CDR3 region has the DNA TGTGCCAGTAGCCACAACTCGAGGGCCGGGAACACTGAAGCTTTCTTT. This encodes CASSHNSRAGNTEAFF.

This chain joins TRBV28 and TRBJ1-5; a weak D match, TRBD1 (5 bases). The CDR3 consists of 13 residues. CDR1 MDHEN and CDR2 SYDVKM come from the germline V gene. V gave up 8 bases and J gave up 4 bases, with 12 bases separating them. CDR3 coding DNA: TGTGCCAGCCGAGACAGTTTAAATCAGCCCCAGCATTTT. This translates into CASRDSLNQPQHF.

V gene TRBV6-5 combines with J gene TRBJ1-6; D not certain. Germline loops: CDR1 MNHEY, CDR2 SVGAGI. There are 16 residues in the CDR3. Deletions cut 2 bases from V and 1 base from J, with 9 bases between. CDR3 DNA: TGTGCCAGCAGTTACGAGGGCTTATCCTATAATTCACCCCTCCACTTT. This codes for CASSYEGLSYNSPLHF.

This chain connects TRBV5-4 to TRBJ1-1; D unresolved. Germline lookup yields CDR1 SGHNT and CDR2 YYREEE (reference sequence). The CDR3 has 12 residues. V shed 5 bases and J shed 3 bases, with 8 bases lying between them. In DNA, the CDR3 is TGTGCCAGCAGGGAGAGGGACACTGAAGCTTTCTTT. It translates to CASRERDTEAFF.

The rearrangement links TRBV7-2 to TRBJ1-1; D gene unclear. The germline CDR1 and CDR2 sequences are SGHTA and FQGNSA. Trimming left V 5 bases short and J 4 bases short, with 17 bases between. The CDR3 runs to 15 residues. The CDR3 DNA reads TGTGCCAGCAGCCTTGACTGGACGGGAGGCACTGAAGCTTTCTTT. Residues: CASSLDWTGGTEAFF.

V is TRBV7-2 and J is TRBJ1-2; no reliable D call. The CDR3 sequence is 11 residues long. The V end was cut by 3 bases, the J end by 8 bases, with 7 bases between. CDR1 SGHTA and CDR2 FQGNSA come from the germline V gene. CDR3 amino acids: CASSFGEGYTF. The CDR3 region has the DNA TGTGCCAGCAGCTTCGGCGAGGGCTACACCTTC.

The rearrangement links TRBV18 to TRBJ2-2; 10 positions match TRBD1. The junction had 1 base not matched to a gene; V was cut back by 3 bases and J by 3 bases. The CDR3 spans 15 residues. CDR1 is KGHSH and CDR2 is LQKENI in the germline V gene. CDR3 bases: TGTGCCAGCTCACCTGGGACAGGGGACACCGGGGAGCTGTTTTTT. Its translation is CASSPGTGDTGELFF.

The V gene is TRBV7-8, the J gene TRBJ1-2, with a tentative D call TRBD1 (6 bases). The CDR3 runs 11 residues. Germline V gene data show CDR1 as SGHVS and CDR2 as FQNEAQ. V gave up 5 bases and J gave up 7 bases, with 8 bases separating them. CDR3: CASSQGGGYTF. Written as DNA, the CDR3 is TGTGCCAGCAGCCAAGGGGGTGGCTACACCTTC.

This CDR3 is CASTYGLAGTNYGYTF. CDR3 coding DNA: TGTGCCAGCACCTACGGGCTGGCGGGGACTAACTATGGCTACACCTTC. The chain combines TRBV7-2 with TRBJ1-2; D ambiguous. V dropped 7 bases and J dropped 0 bases, with 18 bases sitting between them. Germline assignment: CDR1 SGHTA and CDR2 FQGNSA. The CDR3 length is 16 residues.